This is a list of T cell receptor beta chains from one sample in a study of graft-versus-host responses after intestinal transplantation. Some clones are missing from TCRdb's copy, which holds only in-frame ones; the method was immunoSEQ multiplex PCR. The top ten clones hold 0.55% to 0.75% of a sample with over 65,000 clones, around 92% of them seen once. The material was PBMCs, obtained 98 days after intestinal transplantation. The receptors here all came from a human patient who received an intestinal transplant, so some T cells may come from the graft donor. The CDR3 runs from the conserved cysteine through the conserved F or W. Each record gives: J gene, D gene, V gene, clone size, CDR3 protein, CDR3 DNA. D genes are given only for firm matches. The size entry is marked missing in some rows and otherwise reads once, few, many or a size class.

TRBJ2-1,.,TRBV5-1,.,CASSSSGADYNEQFF,TGCGCCAGCAGCTCCTCGGGGGCAGACTACAATGAGCAGTTCTTC
TRBJ2-7,TRBD2,TRBV10-1,few,CASSESSRTSGNYEQYF,TGCGCCAGCAGTGAAAGTTCCAGGACTAGCGGGAACTACGAGCAGTACTTC
TRBJ1-4,TRBD1,TRBV11-2,.,CASSTDRGPSNEKLFF,TGTGCCAGCAGCACGGACAGGGGGCCTTCTAATGAAAAACTGTTTTTT
TRBJ1-3,.,TRBV6-5,few,CASSYSAGSGNTIYF,TGTGCCAGCAGTTACTCGGCAGGGTCAGGAAACACCATATATTTT
TRBJ2-7,TRBD2,TRBV4-1,.,CASSQVPGVGLAEDEQYF,TGCGCCAGCAGCCAAGTTCCCGGCGTGGGGCTAGCGGAGGATGAGCAGTACTTC
TRBJ2-1,TRBD2,TRBV27,.,CASSYRSAGGYNEQFF,TGTGCCAGCAGCTACCGTTCGGCGGGAGGCTACAATGAGCAGTTCTTC
TRBJ2-5,.,TRBV18,.,CASSPQGGETQYF,TGTGCCAGCTCACCACAGGGCGGGGAGACCCAGTACTTC
TRBJ2-7,TRBD2,TRBV7-6,.,CASSLLAGGWEQYF,TGTGCCAGCAGCTTACTAGCGGGAGGTTGGGAGCAGTACTTC
TRBJ2-7,TRBD1,TRBV5-1,.,CASSQYTGGVSNEQYF,TGCGCCAGCAGCCAGTATACAGGGGGCGTCTCCAACGAGCAGTACTTC
TRBJ2-7,.,TRBV6-5,.,CASSAGGLFYEQYF,TGTGCCAGCAGCGCGGGCGGTCTCTTCTACGAGCAGTACTTC
TRBJ1-1,.,TRBV10-2,.,CASRRLRHKNTEAFF,TGCGCCAGCAGGAGATTAAGACACAAAAACACTGAAGCTTTCTTT
TRBJ1-3,.,TRBV5-1,.,CASSFATDSSGNTIYF,TGCGCCAGCAGCTTCGCGACGGACAGCTCTGGAAACACCATATATTTT
TRBJ1-1,TRBD1,TRBV4-1,.,CASSQPRQGAGTEAFF,TGCGCCAGCAGCCAGCCAAGACAGGGGGCTGGCACTGAAGCTTTCTTT
TRBJ2-3,TRBD2,TRBV5-1,.,CASSGLAGFGTDTQYF,TGCGCCAGCAGCGGACTAGCGGGGTTCGGCACAGATACGCAGTATTTT
TRBJ2-3,TRBD2,TRBV6-5,.,CASMASGGPDTQYF,TGTGCCAGCATGGCCAGCGGGGGGCCAGATACGCAGTATTTT
TRBJ1-1,TRBD1,TRBV5-1,.,CASSGTGPGEAFF,TGCGCCAGCAGCGGGACAGGGCCTGGGGAAGCTTTCTTT
TRBJ1-5,.,TRBV19,.,CASSMGPYSNQPQHF,TGTGCCAGTAGTATGGGGCCTTATAGCAATCAGCCCCAGCATTTT
TRBJ2-3,.,TRBV4-1,.,CASSPVRLPGPRTDTQYF,TGCGCCAGCAGCCCCGTAAGACTTCCGGGCCCGCGCACAGATACGCAGTATTTT
TRBJ2-1,.,TRBV10-3,.,CAVGSYNEQFF,TGTGCGGTGGGGAGCTACAATGAGCAGTTCTTC
TRBJ1-6,.,TRBV5-4,.,CASSFQNSPLHF,TGTGCCAGCAGCTTTCAAAATTCACCCCTCCACTTT
TRBJ1-6,.,TRBV5-1,.,CASSQGSSYNSPLHF,TGCGCCAGCAGTCAGGGTTCCTCCTATAATTCACCCCTCCACTTT
TRBJ1-5,TRBD1,TRBV19,.,CASTSGTGFFRIGNQPQHF,TGTGCCAGTACCTCCGGGACAGGTTTTTTCCGAATCGGCAATCAGCCCCAGCATTTT
TRBJ2-7,.,TRBV6-1,few,CASSAGPPSGYEQYF,TGTGCCAGCAGTGCGGGCCCCCCGTCCGGCTACGAGCAGTACTTC
TRBJ1-2,.,TRBV21-1,.,CASSTPATQLNYGYTF,TGTGCCAGCAGCACCCCCGCGACCCAGCTGAACTATGGCTACACCTTC
TRBJ2-2,.,TRBV4-1,.,CASSLRPEGTGELFF,TGCGCCAGCAGCCTTCGACCGGAGGGCACCGGGGAGCTGTTTTTT
TRBJ2-5,.,TRBV2,.,CASSEGQIAGRMETQYF,TGTGCCAGCAGTGAGGGACAGATAGCGGGTAGGATGGAGACCCAGTACTTC
TRBJ1-5,TRBD1,TRBV28,.,CASSSGQGNQPQHF,TGTGCCAGCAGTTCGGGACAGGGGAATCAGCCCCAGCATTTT
TRBJ1-3,.,TRBV10-1,few,CASNTVLISGNTIYF,TGCGCCAGCAATACAGTCCTCATCTCTGGAAACACCATATATTTT
TRBJ1-2,.,TRBV14,.,CASSAYQGRRGYTF,TGTGCCAGCAGCGCGTACCAGGGTAGGCGTGGCTACACCTTC
TRBJ2-5,TRBD2,TRBV6-5,.,CASSYPSGGQETQYF,TGTGCCAGCAGTTACCCTAGCGGGGGGCAAGAGACCCAGTACTTC
TRBJ1-2,.,TRBV30,.,CAWSVLYGYTF,TGTGCCTGGAGTGTACTCTATGGCTACACCTTC
TRBJ1-1,.,TRBV7-6,.,CASSSSVSSEAFF,TGTGCCAGCAGCTCCTCCGTATCCTCTGAAGCTTTCTTT
TRBJ1-5,.,TRBV27,.,CASSPRQSFNQPQHF,TGTGCCAGCAGTCCGAGACAGAGTTTCAATCAGCCCCAGCATTTT
TRBJ1-1,.,TRBV29-1,.,CSVEGARTSTEAFF,TGCAGCGTTGAGGGGGCCAGGACTTCCACTGAAGCTTTCTTT
TRBJ2-2,.,TRBV9,.,CASSVVGGADGELFF,TGTGCCAGCAGCGTAGTGGGGGGCGCAGACGGGGAGCTGTTTTTT
TRBJ2-1,.,TRBV19,.,CASSTATGYNEQFF,TGTGCCAGTAGTACCGCGACGGGCTACAATGAGCAGTTCTTC
TRBJ2-3,.,TRBV7-8,.,CASSLGRGWSTDTQYF,TGTGCCAGCAGCTTAGGAAGGGGTTGGAGCACAGATACGCAGTATTTT
TRBJ2-7,.,TRBV7-9,.,CASSLGTAYEQYF,TGTGCCAGCAGCTTAGGGACGGCTTACGAGCAGTACTTC
TRBJ1-5,.,TRBV27,.,CASSLVGDNQPQHF,TGTGCCAGCAGTTTAGTAGGAGACAATCAGCCCCAGCATTTT
TRBJ1-2,TRBD1,TRBV4-1,.,CASSQEWTGSGYTF,TGCGCCAGCAGCCAAGAATGGACAGGGAGTGGCTACACCTTC
TRBJ1-2,.,TRBV19,.,CASSIGRGGDNYGYTF,TGTGCCAGTAGTATAGGGAGAGGGGGGGATAACTATGGCTACACCTTC
TRBJ1-1,.,TRBV30,.,CAWSPLRPRKGSEAFF,TGTGCCTGGAGTCCCCTGAGGCCCCGCAAGGGCTCTGAAGCTTTCTTT
TRBJ1-4,.,TRBV11-2,once,CASSFPGTLNEKLFF,TGTGCCAGCAGCTTTCCGGGCACCTTAAATGAAAAACTGTTTTTT
TRBJ2-1,.,TRBV7-9,.,CASSLDSNEQFF,TGTGCCAGCAGCTTGGACAGCAATGAGCAGTTCTTC
TRBJ1-6,TRBD1,TRBV6-5,.,CASSYSGQGDSPLHF,TGTGCCAGCAGTTACTCCGGACAGGGAGATTCACCCCTCCACTTT
TRBJ2-5,.,TRBV27,.,CASSFGQAQETQYF,TGTGCCAGCAGTTTCGGCCAGGCACAAGAGACCCAGTACTTC
TRBJ2-7,TRBD1,TRBV10-1,once,CASSESAGGTYEQYF,TGCGCCAGCAGTGAGTCGGCAGGGGGAACTTACGAGCAGTACTTC
TRBJ1-6,.,TRBV6-1,.,CASSEAVQSSYNSPLHF,TGTGCCAGCAGTGAAGCAGTACAGAGCTCCTATAATTCACCCCTCCACTTT
TRBJ1-1,.,TRBV11-2,.,CASSLDRPSEAFF,TGTGCCAGCAGCTTAGACCGACCCTCTGAAGCTTTCTTT
TRBJ1-4,.,TRBV11-1,.,CASSLLGRGNEKLFF,TGTGCCAGCAGCTTACTGGGCCGGGGGAATGAAAAACTGTTTTTT
TRBJ1-1,.,TRBV28,.,CASSFSLDTEAFF,TGTGCCAGCAGTTTTAGCCTAGACACTGAAGCTTTCTTT
TRBJ2-5,.,TRBV10-3,.,CAISGKGGQETQYF,TGTGCCATCAGTGGTAAAGGGGGCCAAGAGACCCAGTACTTC
TRBJ2-7,TRBD1,TRBV13,.,CASGTGGTHEQYF,TGTGCCAGCGGGACAGGGGGTACCCACGAGCAGTACTTC
TRBJ2-5,TRBD2,TRBV6-5,once,CASSSYWTSGQETQYF,TGTGCCAGCAGTTCCTACTGGACTAGCGGCCAAGAGACCCAGTACTTC
TRBJ2-6,.,TRBV27,once,CASSFDSGANVLTF,TGTGCCAGCAGTTTTGACTCTGGGGCCAACGTCCTGACTTTC